The 27 T cell receptor beta chains given below trace back to one sample, sequenced in a study of blood T cell repertoires in COVID-19. Sequencing used immunoSEQ multiplex PCR; TCRdb keeps in-frame clones, though not all of them. In the table there are about 210,000 clones, about nine tenths of which are singletons. Input material: peripheral blood. These receptors all stem from a man aged 18-30 years with active or convalescent COVID-19.

A word on this clone: Germline and junction disagree at one end, which may indicate a read error. This sequence joins TRBV7-7 and TRBJ2-1, with 11 bases that match TRBD2. The germline V gene has CDR1 SSHAT and CDR2 FNYEAQ (reference sequence). The CDR3 extends over 15 amino acids. CDR3 loop: CASSLGTSGSNEQFF. Written as DNA, the CDR3 is TGTGCTAGCAGCTTAGGAACTAGCGGGAGTAATGAGCAGTTCTTC.

This clone was observed once. This chain connects TRBV7-2 to TRBJ2-7; TRBD1 matches 8 bases. The CDR3 is 18 amino acids. In germline, CDR1 is SGHTA, CDR2 FQGNSA. With V trimmed by 3 bases and J by 6 bases, 19 bases remained unmatched. CDR3 protein: CASSFTTRLRQGFVEQYF. The CDR3 DNA sequence: TGTGCCAGCAGCTTTACCACAAGGCTTAGACAGGGGTTTGTCGAGCAGTACTTC.

This clone was counted a single time. The chain employs TRBV5-1 and TRBJ2-3; maybe TRBD1 (5 bases). V lost 0 bases and J lost 2, with 13 bases in between. This CDR3 comprises 16 residues. Germline V gene data show CDR1 as SGHRS and CDR2 as YFSETQ. CDR3 DNA: TGCGCCAGCAGCTTGGGCGGAGACAGTTTCACAGATACGCAGTATTTT. Amino acids: CASSLGGDSFTDTQYF.

The rearrangement joins TRBV19 to TRBJ2-7; TRBD1 matches at 8 bases. This CDR3 is built from 14 residues. V gave up 5 bases and J gave up 4 bases; unmatched junction bases: 7. The germline V gene has CDR1 LNHDA and CDR2 SQIVND (reference sequence). In nucleotides, the CDR3 is TGTGCCAGTAGTCGGACAGGGAGCACGTACGAGCAGTACTTC. This sequence encodes CASSRTGSTYEQYF.

This chain connects TRBV5-4 to TRBJ1-2, with 7 bases fitting TRBD1. Germline V gives CDR1 SGHNT, CDR2 YYREEE (reference sequence). This CDR3 region has 12 residues. V shed 4 bases, J shed 5 bases, and the junction held 2 bases outside the gene matches. The CDR3 DNA sequence: TGTGCCAGCAGCGTGGACAGGTATGGCTACACCTTC. Amino acids: CASSVDRYGYTF.

The rearrangement links TRBV24-1 to TRBJ2-3, with no clear D. V was trimmed by 4 bases and J by 7 bases, leaving 8 bases between them. This CDR3 has 12 residues. From germline, CDR1 is KGHDR and CDR2 SFDVKD. The CDR3 bases are TGTGCCACCAGTGACCGACTTTATACGCAGTATTTT. The encoded protein is CATSDRLYTQYF.

The V gene is TRBV23-1, the J gene TRBJ2-1, with TRBD2 matching 8 bases. TRBV23-1 is noted as an ORF with a role that remains uncertain. V dropped 0 bases and J dropped 5; count of bases not matched to a gene: 15. This CDR3 is built from 19 residues. CDR3 nucleotide sequence: TGCGCCAGCAGTCAATCGTCTTCTCGGGAGGGGACTAATCACAATGAGCAGTTCTTC. Translated: CASSQSSSREGTNHNEQFF.

This chain links TRBV19 with TRBJ1-2, with TRBD1 identical over 10 bases. The V and J ends lost 4 bases and 4 bases, in that order; junction bases with no gene match: 9. This CDR3 has 16 residues. Germline CDR1 is LNHDA and CDR2 is SQIVND (reference sequence). The CDR3 nucleotides read TGTGCCAGTAGTAATTCCGGGACAGGGGAGTCCTATGGCTACACCTTC. Protein product: CASSNSGTGESYGYTF. Looking up the rest from reference TRBV19 and TRBJ1-2 gives the full variable domain: DGGITQSPKYLFRKEGQNVTLSCEQNLNHDAMYWYRQDPGQGLRLIYYSQIVNDFQKGDIAEGYSVSREKKESFPLTVTSAQKNPTAFYLCASSNSGTGESYGYTFGSGTRLTVV.

The V and J genes are TRBV7-8 and TRBJ1-1; maybe TRBD1 (5 bases). The CDR3 is made up of 16 amino acids. The germline CDR1 and CDR2 sequences are SGHVS and FQNEAQ. Deletions cut 1 base from V and 1 base from J, with 13 bases between. The CDR3, as DNA: TGTGCCAGCAGCTTAGGCCGTACAGGACGGAACACTGAAGCTTTCTTT. It is translated as CASSLGRTGRNTEAFF. Variable domain in full (rest from reference TRBV7-8 and TRBJ1-1): GAGVSQSPRYKVAKRGQDVALRCDPISGHVSLFWYQQALGQGPEFLTYFQNEAQLDKSGLPSDRFFAERPEGSVSTLKIQRTQQEDSAVYLCASSLGRTGRNTEAFFGQGTRLTVV.

The chain employs TRBV5-5 and TRBJ1-1; 9 bases agree with TRBD1. Germline CDR1 SGHKS, CDR2 YYEKEE (reference sequence). The CDR3 consists of 15 residues. Trimming removed 3 bases from V and 0 bases from J; junction bases left unmatched: 3. CDR3 protein: CASSWGTGMNTEAFF. In DNA form, the CDR3 reads TGTGCCAGCAGCTGGGGGACAGGGATGAACACTGAAGCTTTCTTT.

The chain joins TRBV7-9 to TRBJ1-1; a possible D gene is TRBD1 (5 bases). Germline V CDR1 and CDR2: SEHNR, FQNEAQ (reference sequence). Trimming left V 3 bases short and J 2 bases short, with 10 bases between. The CDR3 is 14 amino acids. Here the CDR3 reads CASSFSGANTEAFF. As DNA, the CDR3 is TGTGCCAGCAGCTTTTCTGGGGCCAACACTGAAGCTTTCTTT.

The rearrangement uses TRBV5-4 and TRBJ1-4; TRBD1 agrees at 9 bases. V shed 2 bases and J 3 bases; nucleotides not matched to a gene: 11. Germline values: CDR1 SGHNT, CDR2 YYREEE (reference sequence). The CDR3 has 18 amino acids. CDR3 nucleotide sequence: TGTGCCAGCAGCTTAAAGGGACAGGGCAAGGTGGCTAATGAAAAACTGTTTTTT. As protein: CASSLKGQGKVANEKLFF.

The chain has TRBV6-5 and TRBJ1-2; D remains unclear. This CDR3 is 14 amino acids long. The germline gives CDR1 MNHEY, CDR2 SVGAGI. Deletions cut 0 bases from V and 5 bases from J, with 10 bases between. CDR3: CASSYSRSTYGYTF. In DNA form, the CDR3 reads TGTGCCAGCAGTTACTCGAGGAGTACTTATGGCTACACCTTC.

This chain links TRBV7-2 with TRBJ1-5, with D hard to call. This CDR3 spans 13 amino acids. Germline lookup yields CDR1 SGHTA and CDR2 FQGNSA. The V gene lost 1 base and the J gene lost 7 bases, with 8 bases spanning the gap. The CDR3 loop is CASSLVLRQPQHF. In DNA, the CDR3 is TGTGCCAGCAGCTTAGTCTTACGGCAGCCCCAGCATTTT.

This clone was picked up one time. V usage is TRBV7-9 and J usage is TRBJ2-5; a possible D gene is TRBD2 (5 bases). The CDR3 has 16 amino acids. Trimming stripped 2 bases from V and 2 bases from J, with 15 bases between. CDR1 SEHNR and CDR2 FQNEAQ come from the germline V gene (reference sequence). The CDR3 nucleotides read TGTGCCAGCAGCTTATTGGGCGGGCGGCGACAAGAGACCCAGTACTTC. This translates into CASSLLGGRRQETQYF.

This chain joins TRBV19 and TRBJ2-4; 10 bases line up with TRBD2. The CDR3 has 20 amino acids. Per germline, CDR1 LNHDA and CDR2 SQIVND (reference sequence). The V and J ends lost 6 bases and 3 bases, in that order; junction bases with no gene match: 20. Written as DNA, the CDR3 is TGTGCCAGTAGACGATCTGGGCTAGCGGGAGATAGTTTTGGCAAAAACATTCAGTACTTC. As protein: CASRRSGLAGDSFGKNIQYF.

The chain links TRBV9 to TRBJ2-1; 9 bases match TRBD2. With 4 bases clipped from V and 4 bases from J, the junction kept 9 bases outside the gene matches. Germline CDR1 and CDR2: SGDLS and YYNGEE. The CDR3 sequence is 16 residues long. CDR3 residues: CASSPQSGGPYNEQFF. As DNA, the CDR3 is TGTGCCAGCAGCCCCCAGAGCGGGGGGCCGTACAATGAGCAGTTCTTC.

This clone has only one observation. V and J are TRBV9 and TRBJ1-5; a weak D match, TRBD1 (5 bases). Germline CDR1 is SGDLS and CDR2 is YYNGEE. This CDR3 comprises 15 residues. V was cut by 0 bases and J by 4 bases, with 11 bases left in between. CDR3 loop: CASSVGTGQNQPQHF. CDR3 nucleotides: TGTGCCAGCAGCGTAGGAACTGGACAAAATCAGCCCCAGCATTTT.

V is TRBV6-5 and J is TRBJ2-3, with D perhaps TRBD2 (5 bases). The CDR3 spans 15 residues. CDR1 MNHEY and CDR2 SVGAGI come from the germline V gene. V lost 4 bases, J lost 0 bases, and 11 bases lay in between. In DNA form, the CDR3 reads TGTGCCAGCAGTTGGGCGGGCGTAAGCACAGATACGCAGTATTTT. Translated, it gives CASSWAGVSTDTQYF.

This chain uses TRBV10-3 with TRBJ1-6; the match to TRBD1 covers 10 bases. Losses at the gene ends were 6 bases for V and 8 bases for J; bases not matched to a gene: 1. Germline values: CDR1 ENHRY, CDR2 SYGVKD. The CDR3 contains 13 residues. CDR3 loop: CAIRGQGHSPLHF. CDR3 sequence (DNA): TGTGCCATCAGGGGACAGGGGCATTCACCCCTCCACTTT.

The chain carries TRBV7-3 and TRBJ2-3, with 14 bases aligning to TRBD2. This CDR3 comprises 16 residues. The germline gives CDR1 SGHTA, CDR2 FQGTGA. The ends lost 5 bases at V and 4 bases at J; junction bases unmatched: 5. CDR3 loop: CASSPGLAGGSDTQYF. The CDR3 region has the DNA TGTGCCAGCAGCCCAGGACTAGCGGGAGGATCAGATACGCAGTATTTT.

The rearrangement links TRBV28 to TRBJ1-1; TRBD1 matches 7 bases. The junction had 5 bases not matched to a gene; V was cut back by 2 bases and J by 5 bases. Germline V gene lookup returns CDR1 MDHEN and CDR2 SYDVKM. This CDR3 is built from 14 residues. The DNA for the CDR3 is TGTGCCAGCAGTTTAGGAGGGGGCCGAACTGAAGCTTTCTTT. Its protein product is CASSLGGGRTEAFF.

The CDR3, as DNA: TGTGCCAGCAGCTTAGTCGAGACAGGGGAAACCGGGGAGCTGTTTTTT. Protein sequence: CASSLVETGETGELFF. The chain joins TRBV11-3 to TRBJ2-2; 8 bases align to TRBD1. The CDR3 spans 16 residues. The J segment lost 5 bases and the V segment lost 1 base, leaving 6 bases of the junction unmatched. CDR1 is SGHNT, CDR2 YENEEA, per germline.

This chain joins TRBV5-6 and TRBJ2-3, with TRBD2 matching 9 bases. The V segment lost 3 bases and the J segment 2 bases; nucleotides outside the gene matches: 7. The CDR3 runs 16 residues. Germline loops: CDR1 SGHDT, CDR2 YYEEEE. Written as DNA, the CDR3 is TGTGCCAGCAGCTACATCCGACTAGCGGACACAGATACGCAGTATTTT. Its protein is CASSYIRLADTDTQYF.

The chain joins TRBV5-5 to TRBJ1-1; D is unresolved. The CDR3 loop spans 12 amino acids. Germline CDR1 is SGHKS and CDR2 is YYEKEE (reference sequence). Trimming shortened V by 2 bases and J by 6 bases, and 8 bases separated the two germline ends. CDR3 nucleotides: TGTGCCAGCAGCTTACAAGTTGCTGAAGCTTTCTTT. It yields the protein CASSLQVAEAFF.

This chain links TRBV12-3 or TRBV12-4 with TRBJ1-2, with 7 bases matching TRBD1. Losses at the gene ends were 7 bases for V and 2 bases for J; bases not matched to a gene: 4. The CDR3 totals 13 residues. This CDR3 is CASNPTGNYGYTF. Here the CDR3 DNA reads TGTGCCAGCAACCCGACAGGGAACTATGGCTACACCTTC.

CDR3 sequence: CASNSRDIQPQHF. CDR3 nucleotide sequence: TGTGCCAGCAACTCCAGGGATATTCAGCCCCAGCATTTT. The chain employs TRBV6-5 and TRBJ1-5, with D perhaps matching TRBD1 (5 bases). Germline CDR1 and CDR2: MNHEY and SVGAGI. This CDR3 has 13 residues. V was pared by 7 bases and J by 6 bases, with 13 bases between.